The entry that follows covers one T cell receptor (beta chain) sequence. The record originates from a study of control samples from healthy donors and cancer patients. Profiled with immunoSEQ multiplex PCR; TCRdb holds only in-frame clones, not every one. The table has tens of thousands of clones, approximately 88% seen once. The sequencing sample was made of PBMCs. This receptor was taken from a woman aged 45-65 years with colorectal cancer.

CDR3 amino acids: CASSFAGTGGTGELFF. CDR3 in DNA: TGTGCCAGCAGCTTCGCCGGGACAGGGGGCACCGGGGAGCTGTTTTTT. The V and J genes are TRBV5-4 and TRBJ2-2; 11 positions agree with TRBD1. This CDR3 is built from 16 residues. Germline values: CDR1 SGHNT, CDR2 YYREEE (reference sequence). The junction had 4 bases not matched to a gene; V was cut back by 2 bases and J by 4 bases.